Below, 27 T cell receptor beta chains from the same sample are listed, as sequenced in a study of cytomegalovirus exposure and HLA in healthy donors. The repertoire was sequenced with immunoSEQ multiplex PCR; TCRdb's copy has only in-frame clones and lacks some. The sample contains 90,000 to 150,000 clones, around 88% of which appear only once. The sequenced material came from PBMCs. Receptor source: a young man in good health and CMV-seronegative.

The gene calls are TRBV5-1 and TRBJ1-1; TRBD1 might be the D (5 bases). The CDR3 is 15 amino acids. V was cut by 0 bases and J by 1 base, with 10 bases left in between. Germline V gene sequence: CDR1 SGHRS, CDR2 YFSETQ. CDR3 sequence: CASSLAQGTNTEAFF. CDR3 DNA sequence: TGCGCCAGCAGCTTGGCCCAGGGAACGAACACTGAAGCTTTCTTT.

The J gene is TRBJ2-7, the V gene TRBV5-1; TRBD2 aligns across 10 bases. Unmatched junction bases numbered 9, after V lost 3 bases and J lost 6 bases. This CDR3 has 15 residues. Germline V gene sequence: CDR1 SGHRS, CDR2 YFSETQ. CDR3 sequence (DNA): TGCGCCAGCAGCTGGCTAGCGGGAGACCTCACCGAGCAGTACTTC. Amino acids: CASSWLAGDLTEQYF.

This chain's CDR3 is CASSGGTGGYYEQYF. The CDR3 DNA sequence: TGCGCCAGCAGCGGAGGGACAGGGGGTTACTACGAGCAGTACTTC. J is TRBJ2-7 and V is TRBV5-1, with 11 bases lining up with TRBD1. The CDR3 sequence is 15 residues long. Germline assignment: CDR1 SGHRS and CDR2 YFSETQ. Trimming removed 4 bases from V and 3 bases from J; junction bases left unmatched: 6.

The rearrangement joins TRBV2 to TRBJ1-1; TRBD1 agrees at 7 bases. V lost 7 bases to trimming and J lost 5 bases; unmatched junction nucleotides: 10. The germline CDR1 and CDR2 sequences are SNHLY and FYNNEI. The length of the CDR3 is 14 residues. CDR3: CASTNRQGSTEAFF. The DNA for the CDR3 is TGTGCCAGCACCAACCGACAGGGTAGTACTGAAGCTTTCTTT. Full variable domain (outside the CDR3, taken from reference TRBV2 and TRBJ1-1): EPEVTQTPSHQVTQMGQEVILRCVPISNHLYFYWYRQILGQKVEFLVSFYNNEISEKSEIFDDQFSVERPDGSNFTLKIRSTKLEDSAMYFCASTNRQGSTEAFFGQGTRLTVV.

The chain employs TRBV30 and TRBJ2-7; maybe TRBD2 (5 bases). Trimming shortened V by 1 base and J by 1 base, and 11 bases separated the two germline ends. This CDR3 is 14 amino acids long. From germline, CDR1 is GTSNPN and CDR2 SVGIG (reference sequence). The CDR3 region is CAWSGYLASYEQYF. The CDR3 DNA is TGTGCCTGGAGTGGCTATCTAGCTTCCTACGAGCAGTACTTC.

This clone was observed a single time. The J gene is TRBJ1-1, the V gene TRBV10-3; D possibly corresponds to TRBD1 (5 bases). The CDR3 has 16 residues. Germline V gives CDR1 ENHRY, CDR2 SYGVKD. Trimming cost V 0 bases and J 3 bases, with 14 bases left between them. The CDR3 DNA follows: TGTGCCATCAGTGAGTCGATGGGGGGTGGGGACACTGAAGCTTTCTTT. Amino acid sequence: CAISESMGGGDTEAFF.

The chain recombines TRBV27 with TRBJ2-7; no definite D call. Trimming took off 4 bases at V and 2 bases at J, with 3 bases between the two ends. CDR3 length equals 11 residues. Germline CDR1 MNHEY, CDR2 SMNVEV (reference sequence). Here the CDR3 DNA reads TGTGCCAGCAGTTCCGCCTACGAGCAGTACTTC. The encoded protein is CASSSAYEQYF.

This chain joins TRBV6-5 and TRBJ1-1, with TRBD1 matching over 8 bases. V dropped 6 bases and J dropped 0; count of bases not matched to a gene: 3. Germline lookup yields CDR1 MNHEY and CDR2 SVGAGI. CDR3 length equals 14 residues. The CDR3 nucleotides are TGTGCCAGCAGCCCGGGACAGGTGAACACTGAAGCTTTCTTT. Translation gives CASSPGQVNTEAFF.

The chain links TRBV11-2 to TRBJ2-1; D is perhaps TRBD2 (6 bases). Trimming shortened V by 5 bases and J by 2 bases, and 10 bases separated the two germline ends. Germline assignment: CDR1 SGHAT and CDR2 FQNNGV. This CDR3 has 14 residues. CDR3: CASSQGLTYNEQFF. CDR3 DNA sequence: TGTGCCAGCAGCCAGGGACTCACCTACAATGAGCAGTTCTTC.

This chain joins TRBV5-1 and TRBJ2-1, with 13 bases aligning to TRBD2. CDR1 SGHRS and CDR2 YFSETQ come from the germline V gene. CDR3 size: 19 residues. V shed 4 bases and J 3 bases; nucleotides not matched to a gene: 13. CDR3 nucleotide sequence: TGCGCCAGCAGCCCTGGACTAGCGGGAGAATCCCCCCACTACAATGAGCAGTTCTTC. Translating it yields CASSPGLAGESPHYNEQFF. The complete variable domain, with remaining parts taken from reference TRBV5-1 and TRBJ2-1, reads KAGVTQTPRYLIKTRGQQVTLSCSPISGHRSVSWYQQTPGQGLQFLFEYFSETQRNKGNFPGRFSGRQFSNSRSEMNVSTLELGDSALYLCASSPGLAGESPHYNEQFFGPGTRLTVL.

The chain joins TRBV27 to TRBJ2-1; 7 nucleotides line up with TRBD1. The length of the CDR3 is 16 residues. V was clipped by 7 bases and J by 1 base; unmatched bases: 10. Germline loops: CDR1 MNHEY, CDR2 SMNVEV (reference sequence). The CDR3 here is CASNDSGGSSYNEQFF. The CDR3, as DNA: TGTGCCAGCAACGATTCAGGGGGATCATCCTACAATGAGCAGTTCTTC.

The rearrangement links TRBV29-1 to TRBJ1-1; D not resolved. The length of the CDR3 is 12 residues. Germline CDR1 reads SQVTM; CDR2 reads ANQGSEA. The V end lost 7 bases, the J end lost 4 bases, and 13 bases lay between the germline ends. This CDR3 reads CSALGRGTEAFF. CDR3 in DNA: TGCAGCGCCCTGGGCCGGGGCACTGAAGCTTTCTTT.

The chain combines TRBV5-6 with TRBJ2-2; TRBD1 is a possible D gene (5 bases). Germline V lookup: CDR1 SGHDT, CDR2 YYEEEE. Between the trimmed V and J ends, which lost 4 bases and 5 bases, there was a span of 12 bases. This CDR3 has 14 residues. The CDR3 DNA is TGTGCCAGCAGCAGAGGCCAGGGAACCGGGGAGCTGTTTTTT. This sequence encodes CASSRGQGTGELFF.

This CDR3 is CASSGGGRPNTEAFF. In DNA form, the CDR3 reads TGTGCCAGCAGCGGCGGGGGGAGGCCGAACACTGAAGCTTTCTTT. The V and J genes are TRBV5-6 and TRBJ1-1, with a weak D call TRBD1 (5 bases). This CDR3 is built from 15 residues. The germline CDR1 and CDR2 sequences are SGHDT and YYEEEE. Trimming removed 4 bases at V and 1 base at J, with 14 bases between.

This clone was picked up one time. The chain is built from TRBV19 and TRBJ2-1; 7 bases agree with TRBD2. Trimming removed 3 bases from V and 7 bases from J; junction bases left unmatched: 3. This CDR3 has 13 residues. Per the germline V gene, CDR1 is LNHDA and CDR2 is SQIVND (reference sequence). CDR3 nucleotide sequence: TGTGCCAGTAGTATTACGGGAGGAAATGAGCAGTTCTTC. It translates to CASSITGGNEQFF.

V and J are TRBV5-4 and TRBJ1-6, with D possibly matching TRBD1 (5 bases). The CDR3 spans 14 residues. Germline CDR1 is SGHNT and CDR2 is YYREEE (reference sequence). The V gene lost 4 bases and the J gene lost 9 bases, with 14 bases spanning the gap. The chain's CDR3 is CASSQDSLLSPLHF. CDR3 sequence (DNA): TGTGCCAGCAGCCAAGACAGTTTACTTTCACCCCTCCACTTT. Full variable domain (rest looked up from reference TRBV5-4 and TRBJ1-6): ETGVTQSPTHLIKTRGQQVTLRCSSQSGHNTVSWYQQALGQGPQFIFQYYREEENGRGNFPPRFSGLQFPNYSSELNVNALELDDSALYLCASSQDSLLSPLHFGNGTRLTVT.

The chain links TRBV5-1 to TRBJ2-1; D is ambiguous. With 1 base removed from V and 9 bases from J, the gap between germline ends came to 11 bases. The V gene's germline CDR1 is SGHRS and CDR2 YFSETQ. The CDR3 has 13 amino acids. The CDR3, as DNA: TGCGCCAGCAGCTTGTCAGCCACGGGTGAGCAGTTCTTC. It is translated as CASSLSATGEQFF.

V and J are TRBV7-8 and TRBJ2-1; 11 positions match TRBD1. The CDR3 contains 12 residues. Germline CDR1 is SGHVS and CDR2 is FQNEAQ. With 6 bases clipped from V and 15 bases from J, the junction kept 7 bases outside the gene matches. CDR3 nucleotides: TGTGCCAGCAGTCAGGACAGGGGGCATGGGTTCTTC. This sequence encodes CASSQDRGHGFF.

The V and J genes are TRBV15 and TRBJ2-7; 7 bases map to TRBD1. CDR1 and CDR2 (germline): LNHNV, YYDKDF (reference sequence). The CDR3 has 15 amino acids. Trimming took 4 bases from V and 2 from J; bases not matched to a gene: 8. In DNA, the CDR3 is TGTGCCACCAGCACCCGGGACAGTTTACCCTACGAGCAGTACTTC. This translates into CATSTRDSLPYEQYF.

The chain uses TRBV15 and TRBJ2-1; the D gene is possibly TRBD2 (5 bases). Germline V gives CDR1 LNHNV, CDR2 YYDKDF (reference sequence). The V gene lost 3 bases and the J gene lost 3 bases, with 15 bases spanning the gap. There are 16 residues in the CDR3. The CDR3 coding sequence is TGTGCCACCAGCAGCCAGGACGGGATTCTCTACAATGAGCAGTTCTTC. It yields the protein CATSSQDGILYNEQFF.

This clone was seen once. The chain is built from TRBV6-1 and TRBJ2-3; D perhaps matches TRBD1 (6 bases). The V gene's germline CDR1 is MNHNS and CDR2 SASEGT. CDR3 length equals 16 residues. Trimming took 1 base from V and 2 from J, leaving 13 bases between them. DNA for the CDR3: TGTGCCAGCAGTGAAGATAACAGGGTCCTCACAGATACGCAGTATTTT. Its protein is CASSEDNRVLTDTQYF.

The V call is TRBV7-2, the J call TRBJ2-2; D is unresolved. CDR3 length equals 14 residues. The V end lost 5 bases, the J end lost 1 base, and 8 bases lay between the germline ends. CDR1 is SGHTA and CDR2 is FQGNSA in the germline V gene. This chain's CDR3 is CASSVRRNTGELFF. The CDR3 nucleotides read TGTGCCAGCAGCGTAAGGAGGAACACCGGGGAGCTGTTTTTT.

The chain carries TRBV29-1 and TRBJ1-2; the D gene is possibly TRBD1 (5 bases). From germline, CDR1 is SQVTM and CDR2 ANQGSEA. The V end lost 3 bases, the J end lost 5 bases, and 19 bases lay between the germline ends. This CDR3 is 15 amino acids long. CDR3 amino acids: CSVDPRGDRGYGYTF. Here the CDR3 DNA reads TGCAGCGTTGACCCAAGAGGAGACAGAGGATATGGCTACACCTTC.

The chain links TRBV28 to TRBJ2-7; D possibly corresponds to TRBD2 (5 bases). Trimming took 3 bases from V and 0 from J, leaving 9 bases between them. The CDR3 loop spans 14 amino acids. Germline CDR1 reads MDHEN; CDR2 reads SYDVKM. This CDR3 is CASSFTGISYEQYF. The CDR3 bases are TGTGCCAGCAGTTTCACCGGGATCTCCTACGAGCAGTACTTC.

V usage is TRBV6-1 and J usage is TRBJ2-2, with D perhaps TRBD1 (6 bases). This CDR3 region has 15 residues. Trimming left V 7 bases short and J 3 bases short, with 15 bases between. CDR1 MNHNS and CDR2 SASEGT come from the germline V gene. The CDR3 nucleotides are TGTGCCAGCATATACAGGGAAGGGCACACCGGGGAGCTGTTTTTT. Protein product: CASIYREGHTGELFF.

This clone showed up just once. V usage is TRBV7-2 and J usage is TRBJ1-5, with 10 bases that match TRBD1. Germline V gene lookup returns CDR1 SGHTA and CDR2 FQGNSA. The V gene end was trimmed by 3 bases and the J gene end by 6 bases; junction bases not matched to a gene: 2. The CDR3 totals 14 residues. The CDR3 is CASSFDRGLQPQHF. In DNA, the CDR3 is TGTGCCAGCAGCTTTGACAGGGGGCTTCAGCCCCAGCATTTT.

The rearrangement uses TRBV7-8 and TRBJ2-1; D perhaps matches TRBD2 (5 bases). The CDR3 extends over 20 amino acids. Deletions cut 5 bases from V and 7 bases from J, with 33 bases between. Germline V gene data show CDR1 as SGHVS and CDR2 as FQNEAQ. CDR3 in DNA: TGTGCCAGCAGCCGAGGAGTGCCCGGGGATGGACTGGGGTATTGGAATGAGCAGTTCTTC. It translates to CASSRGVPGDGLGYWNEQFF.